What follows are 26 T cell receptor beta chains derived from one specimen sequenced in a study of response to subunit inactivated influenza vaccine. TCRdb itself ran the RT-PCR reads through MiXCR, one entry per CDR3 protein. In the table there are hundreds of thousands of distinct CDR3 sequences, about 10% of which are singletons. The sequences come from PBMCs from blood, collected on the day of vaccination. These receptors were collected from a middle-aged man who received an inactivated influenza vaccine.

This clonotype appeared a few times. The chain is built from TRBV15 and TRBJ2-7; 13 bases map to TRBD2. The J segment lost 3 bases and the V segment lost 1 base, leaving 15 bases of the junction unmatched. The germline V gene encodes CDR1 LNHNV and CDR2 YYDKDF (reference sequence). The length of the CDR3 is 20 residues. In DNA form, the CDR3 reads TGTGCCACCAGCAGAGGTTTGTCGACTAGCGGGAGGTCCTATTACTACGAGCAGTACTTC. It encodes CATSRGLSTSGRSYYYEQYF.

This sequence joins TRBV12-3 or TRBV12-4 and TRBJ2-1; 10 bases are a match to TRBD1. V was pared by 6 bases and J by 2 bases, with 4 bases of the junction left unmatched. This CDR3 contains 15 residues. The CDR3 loop reads CASSGTGVPYNEQFF. The CDR3 region has the DNA TGTGCCAGCAGCGGGACAGGGGTTCCCTACAATGAGCAGTTCTTC.

The V gene is TRBV3-1, the J gene TRBJ2-3; D uncertain. The CDR3 totals 15 residues. Germline values: CDR1 LGHDT, CDR2 YNNKEL (reference sequence). V was clipped by 2 bases and J by 1 base, with 10 bases between them. The CDR3 loop reads CASSQQRLGTDTQYF. The DNA for the CDR3 is TGTGCCAGCAGCCAACAAAGACTCGGCACAGATACGCAGTATTTT.

This sequence joins TRBV7-2 and TRBJ2-5; D unclear. V dropped 3 bases and J dropped 4 bases, with 12 bases sitting between them. Germline V gene lookup returns CDR1 SGHTA and CDR2 FQGNSA. The CDR3 totals 14 residues. The CDR3: CASSLIPSPETQYF. CDR3 DNA: TGTGCCAGCAGCTTGATTCCCTCCCCAGAGACCCAGTACTTC.

The chain employs TRBV5-6 and TRBJ2-1; possibly TRBD2 for D (5 bases). Trimming took 4 bases from V and 10 from J, leaving 18 bases between them. Germline V gene data show CDR1 as SGHDT and CDR2 as YYEEEE. This CDR3 contains 14 residues. CDR3 loop: CASSRSVRAGEQFF. The CDR3 DNA is TGTGCCAGCAGCCGTAGCGTGAGGGCCGGAGAGCAGTTCTTC.

This clonotype has ten or more counts. The chain has TRBV19 and TRBJ2-5, with D possibly matching TRBD1 (5 bases). The CDR3 extends over 13 amino acids. The V gene's germline CDR1 is LNHDA and CDR2 SQIVND (reference sequence). V was shortened by 9 bases and J by 7 bases, with 18 bases between the two germline ends. CDR3 sequence (DNA): TGTGCCAGCCTCGACAGAACGTCGGGGACCCAGTACTTC. It encodes CASLDRTSGTQYF.

This clonotype was observed at least ten times. The chain uses TRBV29-1 and TRBJ2-7; perhaps D is TRBD1 or TRBD2 (5 bases each). The CDR3 contains 13 residues. Germline V gene data show CDR1 as SQVTM and CDR2 as ANQGSEA. V was cut by 6 bases and J by 5 bases, with 17 bases left in between. CDR3 sequence: CSVGSNGGNEQYF. CDR3 DNA: TGCAGCGTGGGCTCGAATGGGGGAAACGAGCAGTACTTC.

J is TRBJ2-4 and V is TRBV7-2, with D perhaps being TRBD1 or TRBD2 (5 bases each). The CDR3 has 13 amino acids. The ends were cut back, 1 base at V and 6 bases at J, with 7 bases in the middle. Looked up from germline, CDR1 is SGHTA and CDR2 is FQGNSA. CDR3 amino acids: CASSLGGRNIQYF. Written as DNA, the CDR3 is TGTGCCAGCAGCTTAGGGGGACGAAACATTCAGTACTTC.

This clonotype was seen a few times. This chain joins TRBV12-3 or TRBV12-4 and TRBJ2-3; 10 bases fit TRBD1. This CDR3 region has 17 residues. With V trimmed by 5 bases and J by 0 bases, 8 bases remained unmatched. The CDR3 spells CASSGLGTGDSTDTQYF. DNA of the CDR3: TGTGCCAGCAGTGGCCTTGGGACAGGGGATAGCACAGATACGCAGTATTTT.

The chain carries TRBV4-3 and TRBJ2-1; D is unresolved. Trimming cost V 0 bases and J 2 bases, with 8 bases left between them. Germline V gene sequence: CDR1 LGHNA, CDR2 YSLEER. The CDR3 extends over 15 amino acids. The CDR3 protein is CASSQDPTAYNEQFF. The CDR3 nucleotides are TGCGCCAGCAGCCAAGATCCGACGGCCTACAATGAGCAGTTCTTC.

V is TRBV4-3 and J is TRBJ2-3, with D unresolved. The germline CDR1 and CDR2 sequences are LGHNA and YSLEER. This CDR3 has 16 amino acids. The V gene lost 1 base and the J gene lost 2 bases, with 13 bases spanning the gap. The chain's CDR3 is CASSQGQPLNTDTQYF. For the CDR3, the DNA is TGCGCCAGCAGCCAAGGCCAGCCCCTCAACACAGATACGCAGTATTTT.

This chain links TRBV5-1 with TRBJ2-3; D remains ambiguous. Germline values: CDR1 SGHRS, CDR2 YFSETQ. CDR3 length: 16 amino acids. Deletions cut 1 base from V and 4 bases from J, with 16 bases between. CDR3 in amino acids: CASSLSHPLGADTQYF. For the CDR3, the DNA is TGCGCCAGCAGCTTGTCCCACCCCCTAGGCGCAGATACGCAGTATTTT.

The rearrangement uses TRBV12-3 or TRBV12-4 and TRBJ2-5; no definite D call. CDR3 length equals 14 residues. Trimming shortened V by 7 bases and J by 8 bases, and 20 bases separated the two germline ends. This CDR3 is CASTSVATRGTQYF. The CDR3 coding sequence is TGTGCCAGCACCTCGGTCGCCACCCGAGGAACCCAGTACTTC.

This clonotype was observed a few times. V is TRBV20-1 and J is TRBJ2-1; perhaps TRBD2 as D (5 bases). The germline V gene has CDR1 DFQATT and CDR2 SNEGSKA (reference sequence). This CDR3 has 13 amino acids. V was shortened by 8 bases and J by 8 bases, with 19 bases between the two germline ends. The CDR3 DNA sequence: TGCAGTCTCCCCCCGAGAGGGATATATGAGCAGTTCTTC. Translating gives CSLPPRGIYEQFF.

This clonotype was detected many times. The genes are TRBV4-1 and TRBJ1-2; TRBD1 aligns across 7 bases. The CDR3 totals 13 residues. The V gene end was trimmed by 1 base and the J gene end by 6 bases; junction bases not matched to a gene: 2. Germline loops: CDR1 MGHRA, CDR2 YSYEKL. The CDR3 DNA reads as TGCGCCAGCAGCCAAGGACAGGGTGATGGCTACACCTTC. Amino acids: CASSQGQGDGYTF.

This sequence joins TRBV18 and TRBJ2-3; D gene unclear. Germline loops: CDR1 KGHSH, CDR2 LQKENI. V was shortened by 0 bases and J by 10 bases, with 17 bases between the two germline ends. There are 15 residues in the CDR3. CDR3 region: CASSPPRESHPSQYF. The CDR3 DNA reads TGTGCCAGCTCACCACCTCGAGAGTCCCATCCTTCGCAGTATTTT.

At least ten counts were recorded for this clonotype. The chain carries TRBV3-1 and TRBJ1-4; 8 nucleotides agree with TRBD1. This CDR3 contains 15 residues. The J segment lost 5 bases and the V segment lost 0 bases, leaving 2 bases of the junction unmatched. Germline V lookup: CDR1 LGHDT, CDR2 YNNKEL (reference sequence). The CDR3 DNA reads TGTGCCAGCAGCCAAGACGGGACAGGCAATGAAAAACTGTTTTTT. As protein: CASSQDGTGNEKLFF.

This clonotype was recorded many times. The rearrangement joins TRBV27 to TRBJ1-2; D possibly corresponds to TRBD1 (5 bases). V was shortened by 8 bases and J by 0 bases, with 16 bases between the two germline ends. CDR1 MNHEY and CDR2 SMNVEV come from the germline V gene (reference sequence). This CDR3 contains 15 residues. CDR3 DNA: TGTGCCAGCCCTGGATCGACAGAATCTAACTATGGCTACACCTTC. It translates to CASPGSTESNYGYTF.

This clonotype was picked up a small number of times. In DNA form, the CDR3 reads TGTGCCAGCTCACCCGGACAGGTGAACTCTGGAAACACCATATATTTT. This translates into CASSPGQVNSGNTIYF. The chain has TRBV18 and TRBJ1-3, with 7 bases identical to TRBD1. Germline V gene data show CDR1 as KGHSH and CDR2 as LQKENI. V trimming: 3 bases; J trimming: 0 bases; junction bases outside the gene matches: 5. The CDR3 totals 16 residues.

This clonotype has a handful of counts. The V gene is TRBV4-3, the J gene TRBJ2-7; 9 nucleotides align to TRBD2. CDR3 length equals 15 residues. Trimming removed 4 bases from V and 7 bases from J; junction bases left unmatched: 11. CDR1 and CDR2 (germline): LGHNA, YSLEER. The CDR3 here is CASSRERGDLWEQYF. The CDR3 region has the DNA TGCGCCAGCAGCCGAGAGCGGGGGGACCTCTGGGAGCAGTACTTC.

The gene calls are TRBV18 and TRBJ1-2; D may be TRBD1 (5 bases). Germline CDR1 and CDR2: KGHSH and LQKENI. V was clipped by 0 bases and J by 0 bases, with 23 bases between them. The CDR3 consists of 20 residues. CDR3 bases: TGTGCCAGCTCACCACCGGGGGGTTTGTTTCGACAGTCACCTAACTATGGCTACACCTTC. Translated: CASSPPGGLFRQSPNYGYTF.

This clonotype was observed a handful of times. This chain joins TRBV20-1 and TRBJ2-5, with unresolved D. The V end was cut by 0 bases, the J end by 5 bases, with 1 base between. The CDR3 runs 10 residues. Germline assignment: CDR1 DFQATT and CDR2 SNEGSKA (reference sequence). The CDR3: CSARDETQYF. Here the CDR3 DNA reads TGCAGTGCTAGAGACGAGACCCAGTACTTC.

On this clonotype: At one end, the junction sequence differs from germline, possibly due to a read error. The chain links TRBV7-2 to TRBJ1-2; 7 nucleotides line up with TRBD1. The CDR3 runs 14 residues. The germline V gene has CDR1 SGHTA and CDR2 FQGNSA. The CDR3: CASTGTESSYGDTF. The DNA for the CDR3 is TGTGCCAGCACCGGGACAGAGAGTTCATATGGCGACACCTTC. Filled out from reference TRBV7-2 and TRBJ1-2, the complete variable domain reads GAGVSQSPSNKVTEKGKDVELRCDPISGHTALYWYRQSLGQGLEFLIYFQGNSAPDKSGLPSDRFSAERTGGSVSTLTIQRTQQEDSAVYLCASTGTESSYGDTFGSGTRLTVV.

This clonotype turned up a few times. The J gene is TRBJ1-2, the V gene TRBV9, with D maybe TRBD1 (6 bases). CDR1 is SGDLS, CDR2 YYNGEE, per germline. V was cut by 4 bases and J by 2 bases, with 15 bases left in between. CDR3 length: 15 residues. As DNA, the CDR3 is TGTGCCAGCAGCCCTTTGGGGGGGCTAAACTATGGCTACACCTTC. Translating it yields CASSPLGGLNYGYTF.

This clonotype has just a few counts. The rearrangement joins TRBV24-1 to TRBJ2-3; 12 nucleotides align to TRBD2. CDR1 and CDR2 from the germline V gene are KGHDR and SFDVKD. After removal of 5 bases from V and 3 bases from J, the junction contained 5 bases not matched to a gene. CDR3 size: 16 residues. CDR3 coding DNA: TGTGCCACCAGTGCGACTAGCGGGAGTGGTACAGATACGCAGTATTTT. It encodes CATSATSGSGTDTQYF.

This chain connects TRBV5-6 to TRBJ2-1; 12 nucleotides line up with TRBD1. The CDR3 spans 15 residues. V trimming: 3 bases; J trimming: 4 bases; junction bases outside the gene matches: 2. Germline CDR1 and CDR2: SGHDT and YYEEEE. This CDR3 is CASSWGQGAYNEQFF. The CDR3 coding sequence is TGTGCCAGCAGCTGGGGACAGGGGGCTTACAATGAGCAGTTCTTC.